The sequence of this T cell receptor beta chain was determined in a study of cytomegalovirus exposure and HLA in healthy donors (dated by TCRdb to 2016 to 2017). Describing the broader study: In an earlier analysis of under 750 of the donors, under 300 Gb of sequence data and roughly 100 million unique TCR beta sequences from 150 million to 200 million T cells were reported. Among about 370 genotyped donors of the cohort, an average of roughly 230,000 unique TCR beta nucleotide sequences was sequenced per donor, of which about 19% were non-productive. Rather than drawing on any new phenotypic data, the later analysis identified candidate immune exposures from TCR beta sequences and the way those sequences occurred across donors. Every discovery cohort repertoire had been produced on one sequencing platform. The genetic ancestry cluster associated with self-reported Caucasian donors included roughly 84% of the roughly 390 genotyped donors. An early release covering about 600 HLA-typed donors comprised about 300 gigabases of sequencing data and around 85 million unique TCR sequences. To predict cytomegalovirus infection status, the study combined high-throughput TCR immunosequencing, statistical association of individual TCRs with disease status, and machine learning. Because of strong linkage in the cohort, roughly five DR-DQ haplotypes were treated as single units for association and clustering. The study aimed to test whether signatures of past pathogen exposure could be identified by cataloging public T cell receptors. Alongside the repertoire data, information on donor age, sex, ethnicity and CMV serostatus was compiled. A later analysis re-examined previously published TCR beta repertoires from more than 550 donors and added high-resolution HLA genotyping to investigate patterns of TCR occurrence. Using immunosequencing, the study profiled T cell repertoires from around 680 subjects and related those repertoires to cytomegalovirus serostatus. Typing coverage differed by locus: A, B, C, DRB1 and DQB1 were typed in about 629-640 donors, DQA1 in around 500, DPA1 in 600 to 610, and DPB1 in approximately 450. A later genetic analysis used genome-wide SNP genotypes for about 60% of the roughly 700 donors, treating that subset as a discovery cohort. In an earlier analysis of roughly 540 of the donors, high-throughput TCR beta sequencing was used to judge whether each TCR beta V gene segment behaved as functional or pseudogenic. In addition to the first cohort of about 650 subjects, a separate validation cohort of approximately 130 different subjects was used. HLA typing covered class I and class II loci at four-digit resolution.

Taken from the germline V gene, the CDR1 and CDR2 loops are SGHTA and FQGNSA. V drops 5 bases and J drops 0 bases, leaving 11 bases in between. The CDR3 runs 15 amino acids, cysteine and phenylalanine included. The retained sequence is limited to the CDR3, 45 bases, with the frame set at the first base. Concerning this clone itself: Which antigen it targets is not known.

In total, roughly 710 healthy bone marrow donors made up the cohort. Cohort members were all nominally healthy when sampled, although unrecorded immune exposures were likely present. The donor was CMV seropositive and belonged to the group of 250 to 300 seropositive cohort members. A peripheral blood sample was collected from each donor, and TCR beta sequencing was performed on peripheral blood mononuclear cells. Genomic DNA extraction from the blood cell samples was performed with the Qiagen DNeasy Blood Extraction Kit. Preparation of the library involved the immunoSEQ multiplex PCR assay. For the multiplex PCR, a mixture combining 60 forward primers for TCR Vbeta segments and 13 reverse primers for TCR Jbeta segments was used. The CDR3 region of rearranged TCR beta genes was amplified from genomic DNA by a multiplex PCR assay. The amplified TCR beta libraries were sequenced on the Illumina HiSeq System as 87-base-pair reads. As for the original processing: In a later analysis, tens of millions of unique TCR beta chains were counted across the 650 to 750 repertoires, and roughly 11 million of these chains were shared by at least two donors. A nearest-neighbor algorithm error-corrected the raw reads and collapsed the reads into unique sequences, merging closely related sequences to remove PCR and sequencing errors. Alignment of CDR3 sequences to IMGT reference sequences was used to assign V, D and J gene segments. For a sequence to be retained, a match of at least six nucleotides was required to both a V gene segment and a J gene segment. Rearrangements were classified as productive when the CDR3 lacked stop codons and remained in frame with V and J, and all other rearrangements were classified as non-productive. CDR3 was defined according to IMGT convention as the region running from the second conserved V-encoded cysteine to the conserved J-encoded phenylalanine. The earlier analysis of approximately 500 of the donors excluded sequences that lacked an unambiguous match to a single V gene segment. In an earlier analysis of 450 to 700 of the donors, V segments were called functional above 56.7% productive rearrangements and were called segregating when the between-donor standard deviation exceeded 5%. To diagnose cytomegalovirus status from the catalog of TCR beta chain sequences, a statistical classification framework was built. V and J gene assignment, in a later analysis, came from comparing TCR nucleotide sequences with IMGT/GENE-DB human TR gene sequences. In a later analysis, CDR3 sequences and most-parsimonious VDJ recombination scenarios were assigned using the TCRdist pipeline. A later analysis defined each TCR beta chain by its CDR3 amino acid sequence plus V-gene family, and excluded reads lacking a unique V-gene family. A later analysis removed nearly 600 highly shared, low-generation-probability nucleotide sequences to deal with suspected cross-contamination and a sequencing artifact. In a later analysis, a clonal expansion index was calculated for each public chain from normalized within-repertoire ranks of inferred template counts. A later analysis computed generation probabilities with a VDJ recombination model fitted to out-of-frame rearrangements, and checked the results against IGoR. A later analysis scored TCR-TCR, TCR-HLA and TCR-CMV co-occurrence with hypergeometric tests, applying a repertoire-size bias correction to TCR pairs. A later analysis estimated false discovery rates by permuting HLA or CMV assignments 20 times. In a later analysis, co-occurring TCRs were grouped with DBSCAN, and TCRdist sequence similarity was added when clustering was performed within HLA-allele-positive subsets. Co-occurrence clustering excluded repertoires with fewer than 30,000 or more than 120,000 public chains, plus five with anomalous nucleotide sharing. TCRdb obtained this table from immuneACCESS and retained in-frame rearrangements with V and J assigned. These tables miss some clones; where compared with another copy, unresolved V genes account for less than half of the shortfall, and the remainder is unexplained. From that table come the V and J calls and clone size; the DNA was used to work out D and trimming. The sample's clone listing holds about 88,000 clones. The ten top clones hold less than 7% of the sample.

The investigation overall reported the following: The 87-base-pair reads could not distinguish some IMGT-functional V segments, including TRBV6-2 and TRBV6-3, so those segments were excluded. CMV serostatus was the only immune exposure information available for the cohort. According to a later analysis, parvovirus B19, influenza, CMV and Epstein-Barr virus appeared linked to several top co-occurrence clusters. A further reported finding was that TCR beta sequences accurately predicted the HLA-A and HLA-B alleles for most subjects in the first cohort. Roughly uniform sequencing depth across donors was assumed in presence/absence analyses, although this assumption may not hold. Because HLA typing was missing for some donors at each locus, association tests included only the typed subset. In an earlier analysis of approximately 590 of the donors, most TCR beta V segments appeared in productive rearrangements about 87% or about 30% of the time, broadly matching IMGT annotations. A few of the identified cytomegalovirus-associated TCR beta chains were confirmed in vitro to be specific for cytomegalovirus antigens. In a later analysis, HLA-associated TCR beta chains showed more clonal expansion and lower generation probabilities than non-associated chains that were equally common. Across donors, most TCR sequences were observed very rarely, whereas some public TCRs were present in many individuals. In the study, about 150 TCR beta chains were listed as associated with cytomegalovirus. Only TCR beta chains were sequenced in this cohort, and the absence of alpha or paired-chain data limited detectable features. A cluster of highly shared sequence variants was judged likely to represent a technical artifact of the sequencing pipeline. According to a later analysis, most CMV-associated TCR beta chains appeared to be HLA-restricted, and the HLA associations seemed to be driven largely by CMV exposure. An association between a missense DCLRE1C variant and V-gene and J-gene trimming of TCR beta chains was found in a later genetic analysis and replicated in an independent cohort. When HLA alleles, especially DR and DQ, strongly co-occurred, TCR associations were difficult to assign to individual alleles. Linkage disequilibrium might explain the correlated functional status among segregating V segments, but an unknown experimental factor could not be excluded. In a later analysis, TCR association rates were found to vary across HLA loci, with the most associated TCRs seen for DRB1 alleles and the fewest for HLA-C alleles. Because counts were too low, under 20 rarely observed V segments, including chromosome 9 orphons, were left out of the earlier analysis of a few hundred of the donors. According to the authors, the approach could potentially be generalized to other disease states and immunological phenotypes. Cytomegalovirus status was reported to be diagnosed by the classifier with high specificity and sensitivity in both the original and validation cohorts. A later analysis associated around 16,000 TCR beta sequences with specific HLA alleles at a false discovery rate of 0.05. In a later genetic analysis, fewer N-insertions in productive TCRs were reported among donors in an Asian-associated ancestry cluster than the roughly 710-donor mean.

The V and J genes are TRBV7-2 and TRBJ1-5; the D gene assignment is ambiguous. This TCR came from a girl aged 10 to 17 in good health and CMV-seropositive. The specimen was PBMCs. For the CDR3, the sequence is CASSRGGLSNQPQHF. At the DNA level, the sequence is TGTGCCAGCAGCCGTGGTGGACTTAGCAATCAGCCCCAGCATTTT.